This T cell receptor (beta chain) stems from a study of naive and memory T cell subsets. The CDR3 is 14 residues long. V lost 2 bases to trimming and J lost 3 bases, with 8 bases between them. Germline CDR1 is SGHAT and CDR2 is FQNNGV. The beta constant-region primer was an equimolar mix of two oligonucleotides covering TRBC1 and TRBC2. Four rounds of PCR amplified the ligated cDNA using nested alpha and beta constant-region primers plus SP2. MiXCR was run by TCRdb on the UMI-ligation and nested PCR reads, yielding one entry per CDR3 protein. The sample records more than 95,000 distinct CDR3 sequences, approximately 15% being singletons. Study-wide points: Especially in CD8 cells, naive repertoires contained a few larger clonotypes, possibly CD45RA-re-expressing memory cells.

In its sample, this clonotype was seen a few times. The antigen is not known. What was sequenced was naive CD8+ T cells from blood. The rearrangement links TRBV11-2 to TRBJ1-5, with D uncertain. The TCR was taken from a human donor in good health. The CDR3 spells CASSLNQNNQPQHF. In DNA, the CDR3 is TGTGCCAGCAGCTTAAACCAGAACAATCAGCCCCAGCATTTT. The full variable domain, in which reference TRBV11-2 and TRBJ1-5 provide the parts outside the CDR3, is EAGVAQSPRYKIIEKRQSVAFWCNPISGHATLYWYQQILGQGPKLLIQFQNNGVVDDSQLPKDRFSAERLKGVDSTLKIQPAKLEDSAVYLCASSLNQNNQPQHFGDGTRLSIL.